This note documents a single T cell receptor beta chain sequence. This entry belongs to a study of T cell changes during pregnancy in multiple sclerosis. V shed 6 bases, J shed 9 bases, and the junction held 4 bases outside the gene matches. This CDR3 is 14 amino acids long. Germline V gene data show CDR1 as SGHTA and CDR2 as FQGTGA. TCRdb keeps only in-frame clones here, not all; method: immunoSEQ multiplex PCR. This table holds tens of thousands of clones, roughly nine tenths found once. The J gene is TRBJ2-1, the V gene TRBV7-3; 14 positions agree with TRBD2. The receptor was isolated from a female donor with multiple sclerosis, enrolled in a pregnancy study. The starting material was CD8+ T cells from peripheral blood mononuclear cells, obtained in the third trimester of pregnancy. For the CDR3, the DNA is TGTGCCAGCAGTCAGGGACTAGCGGGAGTTGAGCAGTTCTTC. Translated, it gives CASSQGLAGVEQFF.